The 12 T cell receptor beta chains in this list originate from one sample, sequenced in a study of cytomegalovirus exposure and HLA in healthy donors. The PCR ran on 60 Vbeta and 13 Jbeta primers. Data came from immunoSEQ multiplex PCR; TCRdb stores just in-frame clones and leaves some out. The profile shows fewer than 200,000 clones, around 80% of them singletons. The specimen sequenced was PBMCs. These receptors were collected from a woman aged 45-59 years in good health and CMV-seropositive.

The chain is built from TRBV10-3 and TRBJ1-4; D uncertain. The germline V and J ends were trimmed by 4 bases and 8 bases, with 14 bases remaining between them. Germline CDR1 and CDR2: ENHRY and SYGVKD. This CDR3 has 14 residues. CDR3 region: CAISGALRGEKLFF. The CDR3 DNA follows: TGTGCCATCAGTGGGGCACTAAGAGGGGAAAAACTGTTTTTT.

J is TRBJ2-1 and V is TRBV5-1; 13 bases are a match to TRBD2. This CDR3 spans 16 amino acids. CDR1 and CDR2 from the germline V gene are SGHRS and YFSETQ. Trimming took 3 bases from V and 9 from J; bases not matched to a gene: 9. CDR3 coding DNA: TGCGCCAGCAGCTCCCGACTAGCGGGGGGTTTAGGTGAGCAGTTCTTC. This translates into CASSSRLAGGLGEQFF.

The rearrangement uses TRBV7-8 and TRBJ2-7; tentatively, D is TRBD2 (6 bases). CDR3 length: 16 residues. Germline V gene data show CDR1 as SGHVS and CDR2 as FQNEAQ. Deletions cut 5 bases from V and 6 bases from J, with 23 bases between. The CDR3 DNA sequence: TGTGCCAGCAGCCCGGATCTCGGGACTCTAAGATCCGAGCAGTACTTC. This codes for CASSPDLGTLRSEQYF.

The chain combines TRBV7-2 with TRBJ1-5; D unresolved. V dropped 0 bases and J dropped 6 bases, with 12 bases sitting between them. CDR1 and CDR2 (germline): SGHTA, FQGNSA. The CDR3 totals 15 residues. CDR3 bases: TGTGCCAGCAGCTTAGCGTACGGGGAGGTTCAGCCCCAGCATTTT. Amino acids: CASSLAYGEVQPQHF.

This clone was counted only a few times. The chain carries TRBV7-9 and TRBJ2-1, with no clear D. The CDR3 loop spans 16 amino acids. Germline values: CDR1 SEHNR, CDR2 FQNEAQ (reference sequence). V shed 4 bases and J shed 0 bases, with 13 bases lying between them. The chain's CDR3 is CASSWSSPASYNEQFF. For the CDR3, the DNA is TGTGCCAGCAGCTGGAGTTCACCCGCCTCCTACAATGAGCAGTTCTTC.

The chain has TRBV29-1 and TRBJ2-2; tentative D call: TRBD2 (6 bases). The length of the CDR3 is 12 residues. Between the trimmed V and J ends, which lost 4 bases and 7 bases, there was a span of 10 bases. Germline V CDR1 and CDR2: SQVTM, ANQGSEA. The CDR3 sequence: CSVVGSVGELFF. The CDR3 nucleotides are TGCAGCGTTGTCGGGAGTGTCGGGGAGCTGTTTTTT.

The gene calls are TRBV19 and TRBJ1-5; TRBD1 is a possible D gene (5 bases). V was cut by 9 bases and J by 4 bases, with 13 bases left in between. This CDR3 spans 13 amino acids. Germline lookup yields CDR1 LNHDA and CDR2 SQIVND (reference sequence). CDR3: CASQPGGNQPQHF. The DNA for the CDR3 is TGTGCCAGCCAGCCCGGGGGGAATCAGCCCCAGCATTTT.

Here the CDR3 DNA reads TGTGCCAGCTCACTCCGGACAGGGACTAACTATGGCTACACCTTC. This codes for CASSLRTGTNYGYTF. The V call is TRBV18, the J call TRBJ1-2, with 8 positions matching TRBD1. V trimming: 4 bases; J trimming: 0 bases; junction bases outside the gene matches: 4. Germline CDR1 and CDR2: KGHSH and LQKENI. This CDR3 has 15 residues.

The rearrangement links TRBV29-1 to TRBJ1-2, with 9 bases lining up with TRBD1. The V segment lost 6 bases and the J segment 2 bases; nucleotides outside the gene matches: 4. From germline, CDR1 is SQVTM and CDR2 ANQGSEA. The CDR3 has 13 residues. CDR3 loop: CSVRDRENYGYTF. The CDR3 DNA sequence: TGCAGCGTACGGGACAGGGAAAACTATGGCTACACCTTC.

The chain couples TRBV4-1 to TRBJ1-2; a possible D gene is TRBD1 (5 bases). Germline values: CDR1 MGHRA, CDR2 YSYEKL. Trimming took 3 bases from V and 8 from J, leaving 19 bases between them. The CDR3 loop spans 15 amino acids. In DNA form, the CDR3 reads TGCGCCAGCAGCCACCCATCAGGGATATTGGGCGGCTACACCTTC. Translation gives CASSHPSGILGGYTF.

This rearrangement joins TRBV7-2 to TRBJ1-2, with TRBD1 matching 11 bases. Germline trimming cut 1 base from V and 3 bases from J; bases unmatched to any gene: 10. Looked up from germline, CDR1 is SGHTA and CDR2 is FQGNSA. The CDR3 length is 18 residues. The chain's CDR3 is CASSLERTGGALDYGYTF. The CDR3 coding sequence is TGTGCCAGCAGCTTAGAAAGGACAGGGGGCGCCCTTGACTATGGCTACACCTTC.

As concerns this clone: Other DNA variants within this sample encode the same CDR3. The chain recombines TRBV29-1 with TRBJ2-3; TRBD2 is a possible D gene (6 bases). Germline V gene data show CDR1 as SQVTM and CDR2 as ANQGSEA. The V gene lost 3 bases and the J gene lost 6 bases, with 10 bases spanning the gap. CDR3 size: 12 residues. The CDR3 DNA is TGCAGCGTTGAGGCTGGGGGGGATACGCAGTATTTT. Its translation is CSVEAGGDTQYF.